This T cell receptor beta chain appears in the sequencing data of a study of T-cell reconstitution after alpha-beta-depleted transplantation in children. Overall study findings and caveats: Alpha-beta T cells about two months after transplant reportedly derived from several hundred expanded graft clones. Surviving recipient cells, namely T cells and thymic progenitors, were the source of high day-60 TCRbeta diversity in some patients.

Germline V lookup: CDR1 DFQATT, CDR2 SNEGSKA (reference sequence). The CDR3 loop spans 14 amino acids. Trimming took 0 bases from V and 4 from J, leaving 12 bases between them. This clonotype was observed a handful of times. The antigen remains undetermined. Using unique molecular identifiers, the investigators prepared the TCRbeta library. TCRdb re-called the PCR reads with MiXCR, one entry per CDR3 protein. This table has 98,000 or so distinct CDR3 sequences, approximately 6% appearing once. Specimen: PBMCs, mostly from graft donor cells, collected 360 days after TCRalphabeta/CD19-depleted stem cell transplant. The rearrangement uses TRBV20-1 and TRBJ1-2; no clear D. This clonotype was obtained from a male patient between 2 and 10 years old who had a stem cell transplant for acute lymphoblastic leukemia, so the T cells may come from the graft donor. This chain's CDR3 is CSARDPGSTYGYTF. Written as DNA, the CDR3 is TGCAGTGCTAGAGATCCCGGCAGTACCTATGGCTACACCTTC.